The 2 T cell receptor beta chains given below trace back to one sample, sequenced in a study of T cells in Graves' hyperthyroidism and ophthalmopathy. Amplification targeted TCR beta CDR3 regions from RNA transcripts. HTBI primers were the set used in a first-round RT-PCR of the TCR CDR3. MiXCR was run by TCRdb on the multiplex PCR reads, yielding one entry per CDR3 protein. The repertoire consists of fewer than 900,000 distinct CDR3 sequences, with 18% occurring once and the leading ten covering roughly a sixth. Sequenced sample: blood. These receptors all come from a woman aged 50 to 65 with Graves' hyperthyroidism that later progressed to Graves' ophthalmopathy.

This clonotype is a singleton in its sample. The V and J genes are TRBV2 and TRBJ1-6; TRBD1 matches 7 bases. Germline V CDR1 and CDR2: SNHLY, FYNNEI. This CDR3 comprises 14 residues. Unmatched junction bases numbered 9, after V lost 6 bases and J lost 10 bases. The DNA for the CDR3 is TGTGCCAGCAGAGAACAGGGGAGGGAGTCACCCCTCCACTTT. Amino acid sequence: CASREQGRESPLHF.

This clonotype has a count of ten or more. The chain couples TRBV12-3 or TRBV12-4 to TRBJ2-5, with 7 bases lining up with TRBD2. The CDR3 length is 16 residues. Trimming at V came to 4 bases and at J to 1 base, leaving 9 bases not matched to a gene. The CDR3 nucleotides are TGTGCCAGCAGTTCGGGCGGGCGGGAGATCCAAGAGACCCAGTACTTC. Amino acid sequence: CASSSGGREIQETQYF.